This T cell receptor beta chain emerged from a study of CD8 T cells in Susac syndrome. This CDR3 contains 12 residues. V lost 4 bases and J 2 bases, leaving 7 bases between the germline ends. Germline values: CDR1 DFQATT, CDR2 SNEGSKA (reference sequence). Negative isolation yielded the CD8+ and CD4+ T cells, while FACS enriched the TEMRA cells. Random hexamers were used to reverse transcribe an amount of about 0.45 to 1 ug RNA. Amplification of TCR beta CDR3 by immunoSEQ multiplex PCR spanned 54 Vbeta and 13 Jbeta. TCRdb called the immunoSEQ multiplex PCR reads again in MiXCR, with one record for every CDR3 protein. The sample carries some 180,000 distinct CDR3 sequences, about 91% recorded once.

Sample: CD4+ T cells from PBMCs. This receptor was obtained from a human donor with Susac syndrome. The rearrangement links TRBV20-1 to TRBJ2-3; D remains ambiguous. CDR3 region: CSAKTLTDTQYF. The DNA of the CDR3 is TGCAGTGCTAAGACTCTCACAGATACGCAGTATTTT.